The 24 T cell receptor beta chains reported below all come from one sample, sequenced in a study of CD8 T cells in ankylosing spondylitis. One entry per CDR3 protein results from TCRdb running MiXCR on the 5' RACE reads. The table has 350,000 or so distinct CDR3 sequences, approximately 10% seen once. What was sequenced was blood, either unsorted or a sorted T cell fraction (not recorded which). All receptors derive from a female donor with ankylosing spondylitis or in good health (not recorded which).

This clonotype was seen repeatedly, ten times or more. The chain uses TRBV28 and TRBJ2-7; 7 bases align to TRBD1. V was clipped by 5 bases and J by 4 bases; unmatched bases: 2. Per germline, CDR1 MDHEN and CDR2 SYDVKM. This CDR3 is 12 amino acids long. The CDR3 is CASSPDRYEQYF. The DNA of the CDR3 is TGTGCCAGCAGTCCGGACAGGTACGAGCAGTACTTC.

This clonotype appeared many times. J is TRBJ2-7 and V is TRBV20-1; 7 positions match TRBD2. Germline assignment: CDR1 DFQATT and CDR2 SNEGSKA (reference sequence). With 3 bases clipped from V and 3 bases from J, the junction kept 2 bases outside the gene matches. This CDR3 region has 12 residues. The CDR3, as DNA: TGCAGTGCTAGGGGAGGGGACTACGAGCAGTACTTC. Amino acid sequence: CSARGGDYEQYF.

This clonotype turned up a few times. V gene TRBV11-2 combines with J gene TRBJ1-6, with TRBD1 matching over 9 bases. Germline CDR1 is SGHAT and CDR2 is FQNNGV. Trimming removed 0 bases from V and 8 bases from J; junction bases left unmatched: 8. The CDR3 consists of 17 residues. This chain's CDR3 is CASSLDRPRDRDSPLHF. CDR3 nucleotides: TGTGCCAGCAGCTTAGATAGGCCCCGGGACAGGGATTCACCCCTCCACTTT.

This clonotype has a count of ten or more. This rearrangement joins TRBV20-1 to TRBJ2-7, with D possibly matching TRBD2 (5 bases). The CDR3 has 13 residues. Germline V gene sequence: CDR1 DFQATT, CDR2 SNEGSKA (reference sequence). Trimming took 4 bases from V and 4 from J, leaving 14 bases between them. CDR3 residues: CSAKGLRVYEQYF. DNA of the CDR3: TGCAGTGCTAAAGGGTTGAGGGTTTACGAGCAGTACTTC.

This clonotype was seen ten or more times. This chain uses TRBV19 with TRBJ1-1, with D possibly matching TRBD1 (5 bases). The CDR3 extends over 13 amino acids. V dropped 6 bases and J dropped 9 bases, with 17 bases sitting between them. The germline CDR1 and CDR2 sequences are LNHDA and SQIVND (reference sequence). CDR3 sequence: CASRPPGPYKAFF. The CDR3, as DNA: TGTGCCAGTAGGCCTCCGGGGCCCTATAAAGCTTTCTTT. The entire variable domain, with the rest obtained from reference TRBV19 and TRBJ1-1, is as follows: DGGITQSPKYLFRKEGQNVTLSCEQNLNHDAMYWYRQDPGQGLRLIYYSQIVNDFQKGDIAEGYSVSREKKESFPLTVTSAQKNPTAFYLCASRPPGPYKAFFGQGTRLTVV.

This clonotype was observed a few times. The CDR3: CASSWGTGRETQYF. CDR3 DNA: TGTGCCAGCAGTTGGGGGACAGGGAGAGAGACCCAGTACTTC. The V call is TRBV12-3 or TRBV12-4, the J call TRBJ2-5; 9 bases line up with TRBD1. Trimming at V came to 4 bases and at J to 4 bases, leaving 4 bases not matched to a gene. CDR3 size: 14 residues.

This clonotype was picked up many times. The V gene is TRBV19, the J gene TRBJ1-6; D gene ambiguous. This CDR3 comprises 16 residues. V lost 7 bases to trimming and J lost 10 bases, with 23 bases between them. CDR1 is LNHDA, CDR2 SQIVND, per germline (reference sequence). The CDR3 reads CASTDPAAGRKSPLHF. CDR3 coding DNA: TGTGCCAGTACCGATCCGGCTGCGGGGAGGAAGTCACCCCTCCACTTT.

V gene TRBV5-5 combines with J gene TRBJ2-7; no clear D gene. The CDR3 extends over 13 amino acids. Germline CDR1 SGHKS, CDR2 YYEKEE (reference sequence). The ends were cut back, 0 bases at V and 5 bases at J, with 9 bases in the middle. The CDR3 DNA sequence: TGTGCCAGCAGCTTGGGACCCCGGGACGAGCAGTACTTC. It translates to CASSLGPRDEQYF.

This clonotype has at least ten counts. The CDR3: CASSLKPNRGYEQYF. The CDR3 coding sequence is TGTGCCAGCAGCTTAAAGCCTAACAGGGGGTACGAGCAGTACTTC. J is TRBJ2-7 and V is TRBV7-7; 8 bases fit TRBD1. Trimming removed 2 bases from V and 4 bases from J; junction bases left unmatched: 7. Germline lookup yields CDR1 SSHAT and CDR2 FNYEAQ (reference sequence). The CDR3 spans 15 residues. Supplemented by reference TRBV7-7 and TRBJ2-7, the full variable domain reads GAGVSQSPRYKVTKRGQDVTLRCDPISSHATLYWYQQALGQGPEFLTYFNYEAQPDKSGLPSDRFSAERPEGSISTLTIQRTEQRDSAMYRCASSLKPNRGYEQYFGPGTRLTVT.

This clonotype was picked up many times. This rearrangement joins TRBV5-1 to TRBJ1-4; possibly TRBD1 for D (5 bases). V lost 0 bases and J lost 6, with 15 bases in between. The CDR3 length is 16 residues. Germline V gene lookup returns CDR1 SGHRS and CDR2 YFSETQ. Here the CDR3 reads CASSLAAGLRDEKLFF. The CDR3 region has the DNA TGCGCCAGCAGCTTGGCCGCGGGGCTAAGGGATGAAAAACTGTTTTTT.

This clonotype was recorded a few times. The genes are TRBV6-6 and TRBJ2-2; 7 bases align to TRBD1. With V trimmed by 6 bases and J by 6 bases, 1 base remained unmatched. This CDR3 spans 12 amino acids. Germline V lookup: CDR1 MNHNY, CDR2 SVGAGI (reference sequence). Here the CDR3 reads CASRQGPGELFF. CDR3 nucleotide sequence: TGTGCCAGCAGACAGGGGCCCGGGGAGCTGTTTTTT.

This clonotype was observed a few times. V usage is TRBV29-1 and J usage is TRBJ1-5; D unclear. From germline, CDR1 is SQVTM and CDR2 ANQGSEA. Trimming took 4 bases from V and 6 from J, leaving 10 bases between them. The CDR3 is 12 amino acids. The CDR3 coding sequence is TGCAGCGTTGTATTGGGTCTTCAGCCCCAGCATTTT. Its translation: CSVVLGLQPQHF.

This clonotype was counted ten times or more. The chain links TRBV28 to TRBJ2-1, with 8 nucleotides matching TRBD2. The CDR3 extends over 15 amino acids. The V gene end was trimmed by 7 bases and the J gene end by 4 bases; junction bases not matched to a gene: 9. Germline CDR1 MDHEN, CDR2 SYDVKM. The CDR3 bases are TGTGCCAGCACCCCTGGGAGCGGGGGTTACAATGAGCAGTTCTTC. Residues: CASTPGSGGYNEQFF.

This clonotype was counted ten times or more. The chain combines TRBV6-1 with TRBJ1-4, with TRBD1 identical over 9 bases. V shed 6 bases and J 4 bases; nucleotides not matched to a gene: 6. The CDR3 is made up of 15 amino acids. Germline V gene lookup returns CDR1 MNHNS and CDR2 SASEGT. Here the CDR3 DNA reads TGTGCCAGCAGCCCGGGACAGGGCCTTAATGAAAAACTGTTTTTT. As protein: CASSPGQGLNEKLFF.

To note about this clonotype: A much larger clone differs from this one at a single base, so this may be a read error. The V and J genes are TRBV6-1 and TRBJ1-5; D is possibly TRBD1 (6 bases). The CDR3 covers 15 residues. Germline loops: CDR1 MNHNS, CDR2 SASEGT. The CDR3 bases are TGTGCCAGCAGAGGACAGCCCTATAGCAATCGGCCCCAGCATTTT. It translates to CASRGQPYSNRPQHF.

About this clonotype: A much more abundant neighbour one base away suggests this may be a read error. The CDR3 loop is CASGMATNQRQHF. The CDR3 coding sequence is TGTGCCAGCGGCATGGCTACTAATCAGCGCCAGCATTTT. The V and J genes are TRBV12-3 or TRBV12-4 and TRBJ1-5; D is ambiguous. The CDR3 is 13 amino acids.

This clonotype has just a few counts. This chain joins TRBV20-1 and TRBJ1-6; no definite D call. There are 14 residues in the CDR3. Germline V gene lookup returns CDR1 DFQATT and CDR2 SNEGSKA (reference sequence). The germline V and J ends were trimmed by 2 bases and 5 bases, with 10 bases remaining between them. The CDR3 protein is CSARLPRDNSPLHF. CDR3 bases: TGCAGTGCTAGACTGCCCCGTGATAATTCACCCCTCCACTTT.

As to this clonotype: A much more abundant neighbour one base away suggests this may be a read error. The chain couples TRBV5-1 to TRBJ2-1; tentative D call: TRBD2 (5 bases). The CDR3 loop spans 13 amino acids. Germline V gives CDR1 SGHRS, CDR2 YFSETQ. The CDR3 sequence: CASRSELYNERFF. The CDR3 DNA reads TGCGCCAGCCGTAGCGAGCTATACAATGAGCGGTTCTTC.

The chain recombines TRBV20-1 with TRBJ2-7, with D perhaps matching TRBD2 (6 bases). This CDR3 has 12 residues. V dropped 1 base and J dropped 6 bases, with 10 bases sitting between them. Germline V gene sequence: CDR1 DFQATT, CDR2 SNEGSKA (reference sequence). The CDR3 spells CSARVLAGEQYF. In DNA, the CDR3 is TGCAGTGCTAGAGTACTAGCTGGCGAGCAGTACTTC.

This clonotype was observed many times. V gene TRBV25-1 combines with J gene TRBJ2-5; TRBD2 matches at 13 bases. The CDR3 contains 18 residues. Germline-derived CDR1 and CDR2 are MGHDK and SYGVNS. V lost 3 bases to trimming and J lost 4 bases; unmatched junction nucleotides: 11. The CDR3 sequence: CASSESPGLAGLGETQYF. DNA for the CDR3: TGTGCCAGCAGTGAGTCTCCGGGACTAGCGGGACTGGGAGAGACCCAGTACTTC.

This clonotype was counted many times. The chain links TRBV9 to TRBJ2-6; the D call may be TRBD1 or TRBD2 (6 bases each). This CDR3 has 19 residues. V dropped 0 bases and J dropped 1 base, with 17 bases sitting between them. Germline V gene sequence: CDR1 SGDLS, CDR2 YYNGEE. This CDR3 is CASSVDQGRGASGANVLTF. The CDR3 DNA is TGTGCCAGCAGCGTAGATCAGGGAAGGGGGGCATCTGGGGCCAACGTCCTGACTTTC.

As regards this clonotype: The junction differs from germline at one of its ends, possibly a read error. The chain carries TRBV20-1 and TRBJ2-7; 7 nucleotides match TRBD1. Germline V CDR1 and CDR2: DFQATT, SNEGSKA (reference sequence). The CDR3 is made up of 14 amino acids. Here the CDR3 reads CSACIGQAPYKQYF. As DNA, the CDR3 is TGCAGTGCTTGTATCGGACAGGCGCCCTACAAGCAGTACTTC.

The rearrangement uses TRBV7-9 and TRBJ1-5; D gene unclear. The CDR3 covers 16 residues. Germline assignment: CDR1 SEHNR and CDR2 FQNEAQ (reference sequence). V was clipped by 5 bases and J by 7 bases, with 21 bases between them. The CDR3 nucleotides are TGTGCCAGCAGCCGTGGAGGTGAGGGTAAGGGACAGCCCCAGCATTTT. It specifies CASSRGGEGKGQPQHF.

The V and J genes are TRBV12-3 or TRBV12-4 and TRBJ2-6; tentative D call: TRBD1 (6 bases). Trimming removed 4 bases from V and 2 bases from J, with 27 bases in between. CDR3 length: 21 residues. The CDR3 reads CASSSPRRGLGFVAGANVLTF. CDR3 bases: TGTGCCAGCAGTTCCCCCCGCAGGGGTCTTGGGTTTGTCGCTGGGGCCAACGTCCTGACTTTC.